This passage covers 27 T cell receptor beta chains from one sample sequenced in a study of T-cell memory formation after mild COVID-19. TCRdb re-called the 5' RACE reads with MiXCR, one entry per CDR3 protein. The top ten clones hold about 24% of a sample with about 350,000 distinct CDR3 sequences, roughly an eighth of them seen once. What was sequenced was PBMCs or a T cell subset sorted from them (not recorded which). The receptors stem from a man aged 18 to 29 who had mild COVID-19 (a few samples of this study predate the infection). Cell type and time point are not known.

The chain recombines TRBV5-6 with TRBJ1-2; D uncertain. CDR3 length equals 11 residues. Trimming shortened V by 1 base and J by 5 bases, and 3 bases separated the two germline ends. In germline, CDR1 is SGHDT, CDR2 YYEEEE. In nucleotides, the CDR3 is TGTGCCAGCAGCTTGAGGTATGGCTACACCTTC. Translated, it gives CASSLRYGYTF.

Here the CDR3 reads CATHRGAGSGYTF. Here the CDR3 DNA reads TGTGCCACTCACAGGGGTGCAGGGTCCGGCTACACCTTC. The genes are TRBV10-3 and TRBJ1-2; 7 nucleotides line up with TRBD1. CDR1 and CDR2 from the germline V gene are ENHRY and SYGVKD. The V gene end was trimmed by 10 bases and the J gene end by 8 bases; junction bases not matched to a gene: 13. The CDR3 runs to 13 residues.

This chain joins TRBV6-1 and TRBJ1-1; 7 bases align to TRBD1. The CDR3 sequence is 14 residues long. CDR1 is MNHNS, CDR2 SASEGT, per germline. V shed 5 bases and J 3 bases; nucleotides not matched to a gene: 6. Here the CDR3 DNA reads TGTGCCAGCAGTACAGGGGCGGGGGACACTGAAGCTTTCTTT. Its protein product is CASSTGAGDTEAFF.

V usage is TRBV6-4 and J usage is TRBJ2-1; no clear D gene. Trimming left V 0 bases short and J 9 bases short, with 18 bases between. Germline V gene sequence: CDR1 MRHNA, CDR2 SNTAGT. The length of the CDR3 is 16 residues. CDR3 loop: CASSDSVLGTQSEQFF. In DNA, the CDR3 is TGTGCCAGCAGTGACTCGGTTCTAGGAACACAAAGTGAGCAGTTCTTC.

The chain couples TRBV12-3 or TRBV12-4 to TRBJ2-3; TRBD2 matches at 16 bases. The CDR3 loop spans 18 amino acids. With 6 bases clipped from V and 1 base from J, the junction kept 7 bases outside the gene matches. Written as DNA, the CDR3 is TGTGCCAGCAGACAAGCCGGGACTAGCGGGGGGGGCACAGATACGCAGTATTTT. Protein sequence: CASRQAGTSGGGTDTQYF.

CDR3 sequence reads: CSVEVPPGQGDPEQYF. As DNA, the CDR3 is TGCAGCGTTGAAGTACCGCCGGGACAGGGTGACCCCGAGCAGTACTTC. V and J are TRBV29-1 and TRBJ2-7; 9 nucleotides agree with TRBD1. Trimming took 1 base from V and 6 from J; bases not matched to a gene: 13. CDR3 size: 16 residues. CDR1 is SQVTM, CDR2 ANQGSEA, per germline.

This clonotype was seen ten or more times. This chain links TRBV7-9 with TRBJ1-1; 9 nucleotides line up with TRBD1. CDR1 is SEHNR, CDR2 FQNEAQ, per germline (reference sequence). V dropped 0 bases and J dropped 6; count of bases not matched to a gene: 5. The CDR3 has 15 amino acids. The CDR3 spells CASSLARDRVPEAFF. Here the CDR3 DNA reads TGTGCCAGCAGCTTAGCGCGGGACAGGGTCCCTGAAGCTTTCTTT.

This rearrangement joins TRBV28 to TRBJ2-7; 12 nucleotides agree with TRBD1. V was clipped by 5 bases and J by 7 bases; unmatched bases: 12. The CDR3 sequence is 16 residues long. Germline loops: CDR1 MDHEN, CDR2 SYDVKM. This CDR3 is CASSIQTGTGGEEQYV. DNA of the CDR3: TGTGCCAGCAGTATACAAACCGGGACAGGGGGCGAGGAGCAGTACGTC.

The V gene is TRBV7-2, the J gene TRBJ2-7; D might be TRBD1 (5 bases). Per germline, CDR1 SGHTA and CDR2 FQGNSA. This CDR3 has 15 amino acids. Trimming removed 7 bases at V and 2 bases at J, with 18 bases between. The CDR3 spells CASTKSGLWAYEQYF. CDR3 nucleotides: TGTGCCAGCACCAAATCAGGGCTGTGGGCCTACGAGCAGTACTTC.

This clonotype has more than one count but fewer than ten. This chain links TRBV6-2 or TRBV6-3 with TRBJ2-1; D perhaps matches TRBD1 (5 bases). Germline-derived CDR1 and CDR2 are MNHEY and SVGEGT. V lost 6 bases, J lost 2 bases, and 14 bases lay in between. There are 15 residues in the CDR3. CDR3 sequence reads: CASSPDSGAYNEQFF. Here the CDR3 DNA reads TGTGCCAGCAGCCCCGACAGTGGAGCCTACAATGAGCAGTTCTTC.

CDR3 nucleotides: TGTGCCAGCAGTCCAATCTCTGGAAACACCATATATTTT. Translated, it gives CASSPISGNTIYF. V gene TRBV7-6 combines with J gene TRBJ1-3; the D is unclear. The V gene's germline CDR1 is SGHVS and CDR2 FNYEAQ. CDR3 length equals 13 residues. Trimming pared 6 bases from V and 0 bases from J, leaving 6 bases between.

This clonotype was seen more than once but under ten times. This rearrangement joins TRBV12-3 or TRBV12-4 to TRBJ2-2; 9 nucleotides agree with TRBD2. The length of the CDR3 is 14 residues. V shed 7 bases and J 5 bases; nucleotides not matched to a gene: 5. CDR3: CASTAGGGTGELFF. Written as DNA, the CDR3 is TGTGCCAGCACAGCGGGGGGAGGAACCGGGGAGCTGTTTTTT.

This clonotype was found many times. This chain links TRBV6-2 or TRBV6-3 with TRBJ2-1, with TRBD2 identical over 7 bases. Germline V lookup: CDR1 MNHEY, CDR2 SVGEGT. This CDR3 has 12 residues. V trimming: 4 bases; J trimming: 10 bases; junction bases outside the gene matches: 4. This chain's CDR3 is CASSFDSGEQFF. CDR3 sequence (DNA): TGTGCCAGCAGTTTCGATAGCGGGGAGCAGTTCTTC.

V gene TRBV4-3 combines with J gene TRBJ2-7; D possibly corresponds to TRBD1 (6 bases). Germline V gene data show CDR1 as LGHNA and CDR2 as YSLEER. The V end lost 1 base, the J end lost 3 bases, and 13 bases lay between the germline ends. This CDR3 is 15 amino acids long. The DNA of the CDR3 is TGCGCCAGCAGCCAAGGCTTCAGGGGTGACTACGAGCAGTACTTC. It encodes CASSQGFRGDYEQYF.

This clonotype was seen only a few times. The rearrangement links TRBV20-1 to TRBJ2-4; 9 positions match TRBD2. The CDR3 contains 15 residues. V was clipped by 3 bases and J by 6 bases; unmatched bases: 9. The germline V gene encodes CDR1 DFQATT and CDR2 SNEGSKA (reference sequence). The CDR3 nucleotides are TGCAGTGCTAGTCGGGGTAGCGGGGGTACAAACATTCAGTACTTC. This encodes CSASRGSGGTNIQYF.

The chain uses TRBV5-1 and TRBJ2-7, with D perhaps TRBD1 (5 bases). The CDR3 extends over 12 amino acids. Germline-derived CDR1 and CDR2 are SGHRS and YFSETQ. Trimming shortened V by 3 bases and J by 5 bases, and 9 bases separated the two germline ends. The CDR3 protein is CASSWGNHEQYF. CDR3 DNA sequence: TGCGCCAGCAGCTGGGGCAATCACGAGCAGTACTTC. Full variable domain (remainder filled in from reference TRBV5-1 and TRBJ2-7): KAGVTQTPRYLIKTRGQQVTLSCSPISGHRSVSWYQQTPGQGLQFLFEYFSETQRNKGNFPGRFSGRQFSNSRSEMNVSTLELGDSALYLCASSWGNHEQYFGPGTRLTVT.

The rearrangement links TRBV28 to TRBJ1-6; D is unresolved. This CDR3 is 16 amino acids long. CDR1 and CDR2 (germline): MDHEN, SYDVKM. The V end was cut by 4 bases, the J end by 0 bases, with 10 bases between. The DNA of the CDR3 is TGTGCCAGCAGTTCAGTCGCCGACTCCTATAATTCACCCCTCCACTTT. This gives the protein CASSSVADSYNSPLHF. Full variable domain (remainder filled in from reference TRBV28 and TRBJ1-6): DVKVTQSSRYLVKRTGEKVFLECVQDMDHENMFWYRQDPGLGLRLIYFSYDVKMKEKGDIPEGYSVSREKKERFSLILESASTNQTSMYLCASSSVADSYNSPLHFGNGTRLTVT.

This clonotype has more than one count but fewer than ten. This chain connects TRBV9 to TRBJ1-6; D is uncertain. From germline, CDR1 is SGDLS and CDR2 YYNGEE. Trimming took 2 bases from V and 8 from J, leaving 11 bases between them. The length of the CDR3 is 14 residues. Here the CDR3 DNA reads TGTGCCAGCAGCGTCGTAGGAGAGGATTCACCCCTCCACTTT. This translates into CASSVVGEDSPLHF. The whole variable domain, remainder taken from reference TRBV9 and TRBJ1-6, is DSGVTQTPKHLITATGQRVTLRCSPRSGDLSVYWYQQSLDQGLQFLIQYYNGEERAKGNILERFSAQQFPDLHSELNLSSLELGDSALYFCASSVVGEDSPLHFGNGTRLTVT.

This clonotype has just a few counts. The chain employs TRBV20-1 and TRBJ2-3; 7 bases match TRBD2. The germline gives CDR1 DFQATT, CDR2 SNEGSKA (reference sequence). Unmatched junction bases numbered 10, after V lost 5 bases and J lost 2 bases. CDR3 size: 15 residues. The CDR3: CSAPSRDYATDTQYF. CDR3 sequence (DNA): TGCAGTGCTCCGAGCCGGGACTACGCCACAGATACGCAGTATTTT.

This clonotype was detected only a few times. The chain carries TRBV19 and TRBJ2-5, with D possibly being TRBD1 or TRBD2 (5 bases each). Germline loops: CDR1 LNHDA, CDR2 SQIVND (reference sequence). The CDR3 covers 15 residues. Trimming shortened V by 5 bases and J by 3 bases, and 16 bases separated the two germline ends. Here the CDR3 DNA reads TGTGCCAGTAGTTTGCCGGGGCCTTACGAAGAGACCCAGTACTTC. This gives the protein CASSLPGPYEETQYF.

This clonotype was seen a handful of times. Here the CDR3 reads CASSLNPRGGYTF. The CDR3 DNA follows: TGTGCCAGCAGTTTAAACCCTCGAGGGGGCTACACCTTC. V usage is TRBV28 and J usage is TRBJ1-2; D is unresolved. This CDR3 spans 13 amino acids. Trimming took off 2 bases at V and 8 bases at J, with 12 bases between the two ends. The germline gives CDR1 MDHEN, CDR2 SYDVKM.

This clonotype came up a few times. This chain's CDR3 is CATSRGSSLETQYF. CDR3 coding DNA: TGTGCCACCAGCAGAGGTTCCTCTCTCGAGACCCAGTACTTC. The chain carries TRBV15 and TRBJ2-5; no definite D call. Germline-derived CDR1 and CDR2 are LNHNV and YYDKDF (reference sequence). V was shortened by 1 base and J by 5 bases, with 11 bases between the two germline ends. There are 14 residues in the CDR3.

The CDR3 DNA sequence: TGTGCCAGCAGCTTAGACACCAACACTGAAGCTTTCTTT. Amino acid sequence: CASSLDTNTEAFF. V and J are TRBV7-8 and TRBJ1-1; D gene ambiguous. The germline V gene has CDR1 SGHVS and CDR2 FQNEAQ. CDR3 length: 13 residues. V lost 1 base, J lost 2 bases, and 5 bases lay in between.

The V call is TRBV7-3, the J call TRBJ2-3; weak D call: TRBD2 (5 bases). The CDR3 contains 14 residues. Germline V CDR1 and CDR2: SGHTA, FQGTGA. The ends were cut back, 5 bases at V and 8 bases at J, with 17 bases in the middle. CDR3 loop: CASSPSGLLGTQYF. The CDR3 nucleotides read TGTGCCAGCAGCCCGAGCGGACTCCTCGGTACGCAGTATTTT.

This clonotype was recorded many times. The rearrangement links TRBV5-1 to TRBJ2-1, with D unresolved. The ends were cut back, 1 base at V and 0 bases at J, with 8 bases in the middle. The CDR3 covers 15 residues. The V gene's germline CDR1 is SGHRS and CDR2 YFSETQ. The CDR3 nucleotides are TGCGCCAGCAGCTTGTCAGTACTCTCCTACAATGAGCAGTTCTTC. Translated: CASSLSVLSYNEQFF.

This clonotype was detected only a few times. V and J are TRBV6-4 and TRBJ2-7; the D gene is possibly TRBD2 (5 bases). Trimming shortened V by 4 bases and J by 3 bases, and 16 bases separated the two germline ends. The CDR3 totals 15 residues. Germline lookup yields CDR1 MRHNA and CDR2 SNTAGT. CDR3 residues: CASSVTRRAFYEQYF. In DNA, the CDR3 is TGTGCCAGCAGTGTTACTAGAAGGGCTTTCTACGAGCAGTACTTC.

The gene calls are TRBV10-3 and TRBJ2-3; 9 positions match TRBD1. The CDR3 loop spans 15 amino acids. After removal of 6 bases from V and 1 base from J, the junction contained 5 bases not matched to a gene. Looked up from germline, CDR1 is ENHRY and CDR2 is SYGVKD. CDR3 amino acids: CAISLQGAGTDTQYF. In DNA, the CDR3 is TGTGCCATCAGCCTACAGGGGGCTGGCACAGATACGCAGTATTTT.